The 28 T cell receptor beta chains presented below share a single source sample, sequenced in a study of blood T cell repertoires in COVID-19. The method was immunoSEQ multiplex PCR; TCRdb's version includes in-frame clones alone and lacks a portion of them. The sample contains 60,000 or so clones, approximately 90% of which appear only once. Material: peripheral blood. The receptors originated from a human donor with active COVID-19. The donor label of this sample is uncertain.

V usage is TRBV10-3 and J usage is TRBJ1-3; D is unresolved. The CDR3 totals 11 residues. The V end was cut by 11 bases, the J end by 0 bases, with 5 bases between. The germline gives CDR1 ENHRY, CDR2 SYGVKD. The CDR3 bases are TGTGCCGGCACCTCTGGAAACACCATATATTTT. It translates to CAGTSGNTIYF.

V is TRBV30 and J is TRBJ2-3; 8 bases align to TRBD2. The CDR3 runs to 16 residues. V lost 0 bases and J lost 4; bases outside the gene matches: 9. Germline CDR1 and CDR2: GTSNPN and SVGIG (reference sequence). DNA of the CDR3: TGTGCCTGGAGTGTGGCGGGAGGAATTGGTGCAGATACGCAGTATTTT. This sequence encodes CAWSVAGGIGADTQYF.

V is TRBV6-1 and J is TRBJ2-1; 10 bases agree with TRBD2. Germline V gene sequence: CDR1 MNHNS, CDR2 SASEGT. V was pared by 2 bases and J by 0 bases, with 4 bases of the junction left unmatched. This CDR3 comprises 17 residues. The CDR3 here is CASSETPSGSSYNEQFF. The CDR3, as DNA: TGTGCCAGCAGTGAAACCCCTAGCGGGAGCTCCTACAATGAGCAGTTCTTC.

The V gene is TRBV18, the J gene TRBJ2-5; 12 positions agree with TRBD1. Trimming at V came to 1 base and at J to 5 bases, leaving 8 bases not matched to a gene. Per germline, CDR1 KGHSH and CDR2 LQKENI. This CDR3 has 17 amino acids. The CDR3 nucleotides are TGTGCCAGCTCACCACGGCAGTCGGGGACAGGGGGCGAGACCCAGTACTTC. It specifies CASSPRQSGTGGETQYF.

The chain is built from TRBV11-3 and TRBJ2-7; D ambiguous. Germline values: CDR1 SGHNT, CDR2 YENEEA. The CDR3 is 13 residues long. The V end lost 2 bases, the J end lost 3 bases, and 8 bases lay between the germline ends. For the CDR3, the DNA is TGTGCCAGCAGCTTATTTCACAGCTACGAGCAGTACTTC. Protein: CASSLFHSYEQYF.

In this sample, this clone turned up a few times. V gene TRBV9 combines with J gene TRBJ1-6; 7 bases line up with TRBD1. In germline, CDR1 is SGDLS, CDR2 YYNGEE. J gave up 6 bases and V 3 bases, and 6 bases lay outside the gene matches. CDR3 length: 15 amino acids. Here the CDR3 DNA reads TGTGCCAGCAGCGCTAGACAGGGCGGTAATTCACCCCTCCACTTT. As protein: CASSARQGGNSPLHF.

This chain joins TRBV6-2 or TRBV6-3 and TRBJ2-3; 8 bases line up with TRBD2. The J segment lost 2 bases and the V segment lost 2 bases, leaving 12 bases of the junction unmatched. This CDR3 contains 18 residues. Germline V gives CDR1 MNHEY, CDR2 SVGEGT. The CDR3 DNA reads as TGTGCCAGCAGTTACGAGTCCGGGAGGGGTCGCCCCACAGATACGCAGTATTTT. Translated, it gives CASSYESGRGRPTDTQYF.

The chain employs TRBV2 and TRBJ2-7, with TRBD2 identical over 10 bases. The CDR3 is 17 amino acids. Losses at the gene ends were 6 bases for V and 2 bases for J; bases not matched to a gene: 13. Germline loops: CDR1 SNHLY, CDR2 FYNNEI. CDR3 nucleotides: TGTGCCAGCAGGATAGGGCTAGCGGGAGAAAAAACCTACGAGCAGTACTTC. Amino acids: CASRIGLAGEKTYEQYF. Drawing the rest from reference TRBV2 and TRBJ2-7, the complete variable domain is EPEVTQTPSHQVTQMGQEVILRCVPISNHLYFYWYRQILGQKVEFLVSFYNNEISEKSEIFDDQFSVERPDGSNFTLKIRSTKLEDSAMYFCASRIGLAGEKTYEQYFGPGTRLTVT.

The rearrangement links TRBV6-2 or TRBV6-3 to TRBJ1-1, with D possibly matching TRBD1 (5 bases). Germline V gives CDR1 MNHEY, CDR2 SVGEGT. The CDR3 runs 15 residues. Trimming cost V 0 bases and J 4 bases, with 12 bases left between them. In DNA, the CDR3 is TGTGCCAGCAGTTACTCCAGGGTAGGATCCACTGAAGCTTTCTTT. It encodes CASSYSRVGSTEAFF.

The chain is built from TRBV29-1 and TRBJ2-1, with D possibly TRBD2 on 6 matching bases. The CDR3 sequence is 15 residues long. V lost 2 bases to trimming and J lost 0 bases, with 11 bases between them. Germline V gene data show CDR1 as SQVTM and CDR2 as ANQGSEA. The CDR3 protein is CSVEWVSGSYNEQFF. CDR3 bases: TGCAGCGTTGAATGGGTTAGCGGCTCCTACAATGAGCAGTTCTTC.

A single count supports this clone. The rearrangement joins TRBV27 to TRBJ1-5, with no clear D. This CDR3 spans 16 amino acids. The V end lost 3 bases, the J end lost 0 bases, and 12 bases lay between the germline ends. CDR1 MNHEY and CDR2 SMNVEV come from the germline V gene (reference sequence). The CDR3 DNA sequence: TGTGCCAGCAGTTTGAGAGGCAGTTATAGCAATCAGCCCCAGCATTTT. Protein: CASSLRGSYSNQPQHF.

This clone was picked up one time. This CDR3 reads CASSPGQGVYNEQFF. In DNA, the CDR3 is TGTGCCAGCTCCCCCGGACAGGGTGTGTACAATGAGCAGTTCTTC. The chain joins TRBV18 to TRBJ2-1, with 8 bases matching TRBD1. Germline loops: CDR1 KGHSH, CDR2 LQKENI. The CDR3 length is 15 residues. With V trimmed by 6 bases and J by 4 bases, 8 bases remained unmatched.

The V gene is TRBV7-2, the J gene TRBJ1-2, with D hard to call. Trimming took off 1 base at V and 8 bases at J, with 14 bases between the two ends. Germline V gene data show CDR1 as SGHTA and CDR2 as FQGNSA. The length of the CDR3 is 14 residues. The CDR3 sequence is CASSLVDVLLGYTF. The CDR3, as DNA: TGTGCCAGCAGCTTAGTTGATGTACTACTAGGCTACACCTTC. Full variable domain (missing parts from reference TRBV7-2 and TRBJ1-2): GAGVSQSPSNKVTEKGKDVELRCDPISGHTALYWYRQSLGQGLEFLIYFQGNSAPDKSGLPSDRFSAERTGGSVSTLTIQRTQQEDSAVYLCASSLVDVLLGYTFGSGTRLTVV.

The V and J genes are TRBV9 and TRBJ2-3, with TRBD2 identical over 9 bases. The germline CDR1 and CDR2 sequences are SGDLS and YYNGEE. The CDR3 is 17 residues long. The ends lost 3 bases at V and 6 bases at J; junction bases unmatched: 14. In nucleotides, the CDR3 is TGTGCCAGCAGCGACAGACTAGCGGTAGAGGTTTTGGATACGCAGTATTTT. Protein: CASSDRLAVEVLDTQYF.

In this sample, this clone turned up once. The chain combines TRBV11-2 with TRBJ2-3; TRBD2 matches at 7 bases. CDR1 and CDR2 from the germline V gene are SGHAT and FQNNGV. This CDR3 region has 16 residues. V was pared by 1 base and J by 0 bases, with 4 bases of the junction left unmatched. The CDR3 spells CASSLGAGSSTDTQYF. For the CDR3, the DNA is TGTGCCAGCAGCTTAGGAGCGGGGTCTAGCACAGATACGCAGTATTTT.

The chain is built from TRBV25-1 and TRBJ1-3; perhaps TRBD1 as D (5 bases). The CDR3 is 15 residues long. The V and J ends lost 6 bases and 2 bases respectively, with 14 bases between them. Germline V gene sequence: CDR1 MGHDK, CDR2 SYGVNS. CDR3 sequence reads: CASSEPAGTGNTIYF. Written as DNA, the CDR3 is TGTGCCAGCAGCGAACCGGCAGGGACTGGAAACACCATATATTTT.

V usage is TRBV4-2 and J usage is TRBJ2-3; 7 bases fit TRBD1. The V gene's germline CDR1 is LGHNA and CDR2 YNFKEQ. V gave up 8 bases and J gave up 2 bases; unmatched junction bases: 10. The CDR3 has 15 residues. As DNA, the CDR3 is TGTGCCAGCGGTTACAGGGGCCTATCCACAGATACGCAGTATTTT. Amino acids: CASGYRGLSTDTQYF.

The table lists this clone with a count of one. V is TRBV19 and J is TRBJ1-6, with 7 bases fitting TRBD1. Trimming took 5 bases from V and 8 from J; bases not matched to a gene: 9. The CDR3 has 15 amino acids. From germline, CDR1 is LNHDA and CDR2 SQIVND (reference sequence). CDR3 loop: CASSLRGTDYSPLHF. The CDR3 DNA follows: TGTGCCAGTAGTCTCCGCGGGACAGATTATTCACCCCTCCACTTT. The entire variable domain, with the rest obtained from reference TRBV19 and TRBJ1-6, is as follows: DGGITQSPKYLFRKEGQNVTLSCEQNLNHDAMYWYRQDPGQGLRLIYYSQIVNDFQKGDIAEGYSVSREKKESFPLTVTSAQKNPTAFYLCASSLRGTDYSPLHFGNGTRLTVT.

The chain combines TRBV2 with TRBJ1-4; 7 bases fit TRBD1. The CDR3 is made up of 16 amino acids. Germline trimming cut 1 base from V and 8 bases from J; bases unmatched to any gene: 10. Germline V gene lookup returns CDR1 SNHLY and CDR2 FYNNEI. This CDR3 is CASSEEVGQLGEKLFF. For the CDR3, the DNA is TGTGCCAGCAGTGAAGAGGTGGGACAGCTTGGAGAAAAACTGTTTTTT.

The rearrangement uses TRBV4-1 and TRBJ1-5; 10 bases map to TRBD1. The V segment lost 3 bases and the J segment 2 bases; nucleotides outside the gene matches: 1. The CDR3 consists of 15 residues. The V gene's germline CDR1 is MGHRA and CDR2 YSYEKL. Here the CDR3 reads CASSHGTGGNQPQHF. The CDR3 nucleotides are TGCGCCAGCAGCCATGGGACAGGGGGCAATCAGCCCCAGCATTTT.

V and J are TRBV7-9 and TRBJ2-7; possible D gene TRBD1, 6 bases. CDR3 size: 13 residues. Trimming cost V 5 bases and J 3 bases, with 11 bases left between them. Germline CDR1 and CDR2: SEHNR and FQNEAQ (reference sequence). In nucleotides, the CDR3 is TGTGCCAGCAGCCCGCGACAGGTCTACGAGCAGTACTTC. It encodes CASSPRQVYEQYF.

The chain links TRBV6-2 or TRBV6-3 to TRBJ2-7; weak D call: TRBD1 (5 bases). Trimming removed 0 bases at V and 2 bases at J, with 17 bases between. This CDR3 is 17 amino acids long. Germline V CDR1 and CDR2: MNHEY, SVGEGT. CDR3 sequence (DNA): TGTGCCAGCAGTTACTCGGCGTACAGGCTCCCTGCCTACGAGCAGTACTTC. It translates to CASSYSAYRLPAYEQYF.

This clone was seen just once. The chain combines TRBV18 with TRBJ1-1, with 9 bases lining up with TRBD1. This CDR3 spans 16 amino acids. V shed 3 bases, J shed 4 bases, and the junction held 9 bases outside the gene matches. Per the germline V gene, CDR1 is KGHSH and CDR2 is LQKENI. CDR3 in DNA: TGTGCCAGCTCACCCCAGGACAGGGGACTATCCACTGAAGCTTTCTTT. It encodes CASSPQDRGLSTEAFF. The whole variable domain, filled in from reference TRBV18 and TRBJ1-1, reads NAGVMQNPRHLVRRRGQEARLRCSPMKGHSHVYWYRQLPEEGLKFMVYLQKENIIDESGMPKERFSAEFPKEGPSILRIQQVVRGDSAAYFCASSPQDRGLSTEAFFGQGTRLTVV.

The genes are TRBV4-3 and TRBJ1-1; D may be TRBD1 (5 bases). Germline CDR1 reads LGHNA; CDR2 reads YSLEER. Trimming stripped 1 base from V and 1 base from J, with 13 bases between. This CDR3 is built from 16 residues. CDR3 DNA sequence: TGCGCCAGCAGCCAAGGGACACCCCTAGGGAACACTGAAGCTTTCTTT. This translates into CASSQGTPLGNTEAFF.

For this clone: A read error may account for a junction end that differs from germline. V usage is TRBV19 and J usage is TRBJ2-2, with D perhaps matching TRBD1 (6 bases). The CDR3 is made up of 16 amino acids. Germline lookup yields CDR1 LNHDA and CDR2 SQIVND (reference sequence). The CDR3 nucleotides read TGTGCCAGTAGCATAGACAGGCCCCCGAACACCGGGGAGCTGTTTTTT. Translating gives CASSIDRPPNTGELFF.

This clone is medium-sized by share. V gene TRBV27 combines with J gene TRBJ2-7; the match to TRBD2 covers 10 bases. The CDR3 length is 16 residues. CDR1 MNHEY and CDR2 SMNVEV come from the germline V gene (reference sequence). The trim removed 5 bases at V and 6 bases at J, leaving 13 bases unmatched. CDR3 nucleotide sequence: TGTGCCAGCAGTCCCACGCCCGGGACTAGCGTTAGCGAGCAGTACTTC. It encodes CASSPTPGTSVSEQYF.

V and J are TRBV5-6 and TRBJ2-1; D gene uncertain. The CDR3 covers 13 residues. Germline lookup yields CDR1 SGHDT and CDR2 YYEEEE. The ends were cut back, 4 bases at V and 6 bases at J, with 11 bases in the middle. This CDR3 is CASSLPVRNEQFF. CDR3 nucleotide sequence: TGTGCCAGCAGCCTCCCGGTTCGCAATGAGCAGTTCTTC.

This rearrangement joins TRBV25-1 to TRBJ1-1; no firm D call. Trimming took off 8 bases at V and 6 bases at J, with 16 bases between the two ends. There are 13 residues in the CDR3. CDR1 is MGHDK and CDR2 is SYGVNS in the germline V gene. The CDR3 loop reads CASRGLGGAEAFF. The CDR3 region has the DNA TGTGCCAGCCGCGGACTAGGAGGCGCTGAAGCTTTCTTT. Based on the CDR3 plus reference TRBV25-1 and TRBJ1-1, the full variable domain is EADIYQTPRYLVIGTGKKITLECSQTMGHDKMYWYQQDPGMELHLIHYSYGVNSTEKGDLSSESTVSRIRTEHFPLTLESARPSHTSQYLCASRGLGGAEAFFGQGTRLTVV.